One sample yielded the 25 T cell receptor beta chains listed below, sequenced in a study of OX40 agonist ivuxolimab in advanced cancers. The repertoire was sequenced with immunoSEQ multiplex PCR; TCRdb's copy has only in-frame clones and lacks some. The repertoire holds about 78,000 clones, with around nine tenths as singletons. The material sequenced was CD4+ or CD8+ T cells sorted from blood, taken in a trial of the OX40 agonist ivuxolimab. These receptors all come from an adult with an advanced solid tumor such as melanoma, head and neck, liver or kidney cancer.

V gene TRBV5-1 combines with J gene TRBJ1-5; tentatively, D is TRBD1 (5 bases). This CDR3 is built from 13 residues. Between the trimmed V and J ends, which lost 0 bases and 7 bases, there was a span of 8 bases. The germline V gene has CDR1 SGHRS and CDR2 YFSETQ. This CDR3 is CASSLGQGQPQHF. CDR3 sequence (DNA): TGCGCCAGCAGCTTGGGGCAGGGCCAGCCCCAGCATTTT.

This sequence joins TRBV7-8 and TRBJ2-6; D is perhaps TRBD2 (6 bases). The V end lost 0 bases, the J end lost 0 bases, and 18 bases lay between the germline ends. The CDR3 spans 20 residues. Germline CDR1 SGHVS, CDR2 FQNEAQ. CDR3 bases: TGTGCCAGCAGCTTAGCCTATAGACCGGACTATAACTCTGGGGCCAACGTCCTGACTTTC. Its protein is CASSLAYRPDYNSGANVLTF.

The V gene is TRBV6-6, the J gene TRBJ2-6; 9 nucleotides line up with TRBD1. The CDR3 runs to 15 residues. Unmatched junction bases numbered 6, after V lost 6 bases and J lost 6 bases. Germline CDR1 MNHNY, CDR2 SVGAGI (reference sequence). The CDR3 protein is CASSFGTGKANVLTF. The CDR3 coding sequence is TGTGCCAGCAGCTTCGGGACAGGGAAGGCCAACGTCCTGACTTTC.

This chain uses TRBV19 with TRBJ1-6; 9 bases are a match to TRBD1. J lost 7 bases, V lost 10 bases, and 8 bases had no gene match. Germline assignment: CDR1 LNHDA and CDR2 SQIVND (reference sequence). The CDR3 totals 14 residues. The CDR3 spells CATSSTGGNSPLHF. As DNA, the CDR3 is TGTGCCACATCCTCGACAGGGGGAAATTCACCCCTCCACTTT.

The rearrangement uses TRBV30 and TRBJ2-5; D remains unclear. CDR3 length: 12 residues. V lost 1 base to trimming and J lost 0 bases, with 3 bases between them. Germline CDR1 and CDR2: GTSNPN and SVGIG (reference sequence). CDR3 region: CAWSEDQETQYF. The CDR3 nucleotides are TGTGCCTGGAGTGAGGACCAAGAGACCCAGTACTTC.

The chain employs TRBV30 and TRBJ2-5, with 8 positions matching TRBD2. The junction had 10 bases not matched to a gene; V was cut back by 0 bases and J by 4 bases. There are 16 residues in the CDR3. The V gene's germline CDR1 is GTSNPN and CDR2 SVGIG (reference sequence). The chain's CDR3 is CAWSVLSGRSGETQYF. CDR3 sequence (DNA): TGTGCCTGGAGTGTTCTAAGCGGGAGATCAGGAGAGACCCAGTACTTC.

This chain links TRBV5-1 with TRBJ2-1, with a tentative D call TRBD1 (6 bases). CDR1 is SGHRS and CDR2 is YFSETQ in the germline V gene. V lost 4 bases to trimming and J lost 1 base, with 15 bases between them. The CDR3 sequence is 16 residues long. DNA for the CDR3: TGCGCCAGCAGCATCCCCGAGAGGGGGTCCTACAATGAGCAGTTCTTC. This translates into CASSIPERGSYNEQFF.

The J gene is TRBJ2-2, the V gene TRBV9; 7 bases line up with TRBD2. This CDR3 has 14 amino acids. The junction had 8 bases not matched to a gene; V was cut back by 4 bases and J by 8 bases. CDR1 is SGDLS and CDR2 is YYNGEE in the germline V gene. CDR3: CASSPLAGVGELFF. The CDR3 DNA sequence: TGTGCCAGCAGCCCATTAGCGGGTGTGGGGGAGCTGTTTTTT.

V usage is TRBV10-3 and J usage is TRBJ1-2; the D is unclear. CDR1 ENHRY and CDR2 SYGVKD come from the germline V gene. The CDR3 sequence is 15 residues long. The V and J ends lost 1 base and 5 bases respectively, with 14 bases between them. CDR3 region: CAISEFGRQDYGYTF. Here the CDR3 DNA reads TGTGCCATCAGTGAGTTTGGGAGGCAGGATTATGGCTACACCTTC.

The chain joins TRBV28 to TRBJ2-3; no firm D call. Looked up from germline, CDR1 is MDHEN and CDR2 is SYDVKM. This CDR3 contains 13 residues. Trimming stripped 7 bases from V and 1 base from J, with 9 bases between. CDR3 region: CASTPPGTDTQYF. For the CDR3, the DNA is TGTGCCAGCACCCCCCCCGGCACAGATACGCAGTATTTT. The entire variable domain, with the rest obtained from reference TRBV28 and TRBJ2-3, is as follows: DVKVTQSSRYLVKRTGEKVFLECVQDMDHENMFWYRQDPGLGLRLIYFSYDVKMKEKGDIPEGYSVSREKKERFSLILESASTNQTSMYLCASTPPGTDTQYFGPGTRLTVL.

The chain couples TRBV11-2 to TRBJ2-7; 8 bases align to TRBD1. Germline CDR1 is SGHAT and CDR2 is FQNNGV. V lost 6 bases to trimming and J lost 6 bases; unmatched junction nucleotides: 4. The CDR3 covers 12 residues. The chain's CDR3 is CASRRQGSEQYF. Written as DNA, the CDR3 is TGTGCCAGCAGAAGACAGGGGAGCGAGCAGTACTTC.

On this clone: A read error may produce the germline difference seen at one junction end. This sequence joins TRBV6-1 and TRBJ1-2; weak D call: TRBD1 (5 bases). The germline gives CDR1 MNHNS, CDR2 SASEGT. The CDR3 contains 13 residues. CDR3: CASSGWGAGGYTF. The CDR3 region has the DNA TGTGCCAGTAGTGGGTGGGGAGCAGGGGGCTACACCTTC.

The V call is TRBV2, the J call TRBJ1-2; D is uncertain. Germline loops: CDR1 SNHLY, CDR2 FYNNEI. The CDR3 runs 12 residues. Between the trimmed V and J ends, which lost 6 bases and 8 bases, there was a span of 13 bases. The CDR3 is CASSKTKSGYTF. DNA of the CDR3: TGTGCCAGCAGCAAGACCAAGTCGGGCTACACCTTC.

About this clone itself: One end of the junction does not line up with germline, which may come from a read error. The chain uses TRBV7-7 and TRBJ2-1; 8 nucleotides agree with TRBD1. Germline V gene lookup returns CDR1 SSHAT and CDR2 FNYEAQ (reference sequence). The CDR3 runs to 14 residues. CDR3 DNA sequence: TGTGCTAGCAGCTTAGACACTCTGGACAGGGAAATGTTCTTC. Translated: CASSLDTLDREMFF.

J is TRBJ2-3 and V is TRBV19; 8 nucleotides align to TRBD1. Trimming took 5 bases from V and 2 from J; bases not matched to a gene: 3. This CDR3 contains 14 residues. In germline, CDR1 is LNHDA, CDR2 SQIVND (reference sequence). DNA for the CDR3: TGTGCCAGTAGTGGGACAGGCTTCACAGATACGCAGTATTTT. Translating gives CASSGTGFTDTQYF.

This clone was observed a handful of times. The rearrangement links TRBV7-9 to TRBJ1-2; perhaps TRBD1 as D (5 bases). CDR3 length: 17 residues. Looked up from germline, CDR1 is SEHNR and CDR2 is FQNEAQ (reference sequence). V dropped 4 bases and J dropped 6 bases, with 24 bases sitting between them. CDR3 nucleotides: TGTGCCAGCAGCTACGAAGCCCCGGGGCAGGGCGGCGATGGCTACACCTTC. It is translated as CASSYEAPGQGGDGYTF.

V gene TRBV30 combines with J gene TRBJ2-7; 7 bases map to TRBD2. Trimming at V came to 0 bases and at J to 1 base, leaving 3 bases not matched to a gene. The CDR3 has 14 amino acids. Germline V lookup: CDR1 GTSNPN, CDR2 SVGIG (reference sequence). CDR3 sequence (DNA): TGTGCCTGGAGTGTCTCGGGGGGATCCTACGAGCAGTACTTC. Its translation: CAWSVSGGSYEQYF.

This clone was seen just once. V and J are TRBV2 and TRBJ2-5; D is unclear. V gave up 4 bases and J gave up 0 bases, with 12 bases separating them. This CDR3 comprises 15 residues. Germline-derived CDR1 and CDR2 are SNHLY and FYNNEI. The CDR3 DNA is TGTGCCAGCAGTGCAACCGAACAGTACCAAGAGACCCAGTACTTC. Its protein is CASSATEQYQETQYF.

This chain joins TRBV5-1 and TRBJ2-2; TRBD2 might be the D (6 bases). The CDR3 runs to 16 residues. V dropped 1 base and J dropped 1 base, with 11 bases sitting between them. CDR1 SGHRS and CDR2 YFSETQ come from the germline V gene. CDR3 region: CASSLSAGLNTGELFF. The CDR3 nucleotides are TGCGCCAGCAGCTTGTCGGCGGGACTGAACACCGGGGAGCTGTTTTTT.

This chain links TRBV2 with TRBJ2-3, with D perhaps TRBD2 (5 bases). Trimming left V 4 bases short and J 1 base short, with 9 bases between. The CDR3 spans 14 residues. Germline assignment: CDR1 SNHLY and CDR2 FYNNEI. The CDR3 loop is CASSGGSGTDTQYF. DNA of the CDR3: TGTGCCAGCAGTGGCGGTAGCGGCACAGATACGCAGTATTTT.

The CDR3 coding sequence is TGTGCCAGCAGTTCGTATTGGGGGGGGACCCAGTACTTC. Protein: CASSSYWGGTQYF. This chain uses TRBV27 with TRBJ2-5; TRBD2 aligns across 7 bases. V lost 4 bases to trimming and J lost 7 bases; unmatched junction nucleotides: 6. This CDR3 is built from 13 residues. The V gene's germline CDR1 is MNHEY and CDR2 SMNVEV (reference sequence).

V gene TRBV19 combines with J gene TRBJ1-5, with D maybe TRBD1 (5 bases). Per the germline V gene, CDR1 is LNHDA and CDR2 is SQIVND (reference sequence). Trimming took 5 bases from V and 3 from J, leaving 11 bases between them. CDR3 length: 14 amino acids. DNA of the CDR3: TGTGCCAGTAGTGCTGTGGGGCTCAATCAGCCCCAGCATTTT. Its translation: CASSAVGLNQPQHF.

This chain links TRBV6-6 with TRBJ1-1; D possibly corresponds to TRBD1 (6 bases). This CDR3 is built from 15 residues. Trimming removed 6 bases from V and 1 base from J, with 15 bases in between. Germline CDR1 MNHNY, CDR2 SVGAGI (reference sequence). The CDR3 region is CASRGQPGRNTEAFF. The CDR3 bases are TGTGCCAGCAGGGGACAACCGGGGAGGAACACTGAAGCTTTCTTT.

V gene TRBV27 combines with J gene TRBJ1-1, with 7 bases that match TRBD1. The V gene end was trimmed by 5 bases and the J gene end by 5 bases; junction bases not matched to a gene: 11. Per the germline V gene, CDR1 is MNHEY and CDR2 is SMNVEV (reference sequence). CDR3 length: 15 residues. The CDR3 sequence is CASSITGTVGTEAFF. Written as DNA, the CDR3 is TGTGCCAGCAGTATCACCGGGACAGTGGGGACTGAAGCTTTCTTT.

The sample holds one count of this clone. The chain links TRBV5-4 to TRBJ1-4, with 7 nucleotides matching TRBD1. The CDR3 has 13 residues. Germline CDR1 reads SGHNT; CDR2 reads YYREEE (reference sequence). With 4 bases clipped from V and 7 bases from J, the junction kept 4 bases outside the gene matches. The CDR3 DNA is TGTGCCAGCAGCCCTCGGGACAGTGAAAAACTGTTTTTT. This encodes CASSPRDSEKLFF.